A selection of T cell receptor beta chains follows, all from one sample in a study of blood T cell repertoires in COVID-19. Only in-frame clones appear in the TCRdb table, and some are missing; sequencing was by immunoSEQ multiplex PCR. The table has 350,000 to 550,000 clones, 80% to 90% seen once. Sequencing input: PBMCs or T cells enriched from blood (not recorded which). The source is a man aged 25 to 45 who had recovered from COVID-19. The conserved cysteine and the conserved F or W are not part of the CDR3 here. Fields, in order: V gene, J gene, CDR3 protein.

TRBV4-1	TRBJ2-7	ASSQDPPRGTYEQY
TRBV24-1	TRBJ1-2	ATSDPGQGLDGYT
TRBV2	TRBJ2-1	ASKSGSSYNEQF
TRBV7-2	TRBJ1-4	ASSVAGGKLF
TRBV2	TRBJ1-5	ASGGVQSDQPQH
TRBV7-3	TRBJ2-3	ASSPYGWTSTDTQY
TRBV28	TRBJ1-5	ASSPGQGAQPQH
TRBV7-9	TRBJ2-2	ASSYRTSGRAANTGELF
TRBV7-8	TRBJ2-5	ASCEVPGGETQY
TRBV5-1	TRBJ2-1	ASSLPSGSTGNEQF
TRBV24-1	TRBJ2-5	ATSDRDSFQETQY
TRBV3-1/TRBV3-2	TRBJ2-2	ASSLRTAGELF
TRBV14	TRBJ2-1	ASSQRGSSYNEQF
TRBV7-2	TRBJ2-1	ASSLTSGGGRGYNEQF
TRBV7-9	TRBJ1-1	ASSLGGIGQGVEAF
TRBV10-3	TRBJ1-1	AISVVPQAEAF
TRBV24-1	TRBJ2-7	ATSDSGTSGYEQY
TRBV28	TRBJ2-7	ASRKQPAYEQY
TRBV7-2	TRBJ2-1	ASSLVAGGYNEQF
TRBV18	TRBJ1-1	ASSPKQGVTEAF
TRBV27	TRBJ1-2	ASSSPRTGGYGYT
TRBV27	TRBJ1-2	ASGRAGAVYGYT
TRBV19	TRBJ2-7	ASSIVALSSYEQY
TRBV19	TRBJ2-2	ASSVGQGNTGELF
TRBV18	TRBJ2-7	ASSPDYSGGSIEQY
TRBV6-5	TRBJ2-7	ASSPETGIYEQY
TRBV12-3/TRBV12-4	TRBJ2-1	ASSPGLAGSGF
TRBV28	TRBJ2-7	ASSWGLSAGEGEQY
TRBV5-6	TRBJ2-7	ASRPVGLALTYEQY
TRBV5-4	TRBJ1-1	ASSLNRGGMNTEAF
TRBV18	TRBJ2-1	ASSPLAGGADEQF
TRBV28	TRBJ1-1	ATTGVTEAF
TRBV6-5	TRBJ2-2	ASSRGQGNGELF
TRBV28	TRBJ1-4	ASLGPPTNEKLF
TRBV28	TRBJ2-7	ASNREIGAEQY
TRBV7-9	TRBJ2-7	ASTPTGSPYEQY
TRBV27	TRBJ2-2	ASSFGGGPTGELF
TRBV7-8	TRBJ2-7	ASSLVEAEQY